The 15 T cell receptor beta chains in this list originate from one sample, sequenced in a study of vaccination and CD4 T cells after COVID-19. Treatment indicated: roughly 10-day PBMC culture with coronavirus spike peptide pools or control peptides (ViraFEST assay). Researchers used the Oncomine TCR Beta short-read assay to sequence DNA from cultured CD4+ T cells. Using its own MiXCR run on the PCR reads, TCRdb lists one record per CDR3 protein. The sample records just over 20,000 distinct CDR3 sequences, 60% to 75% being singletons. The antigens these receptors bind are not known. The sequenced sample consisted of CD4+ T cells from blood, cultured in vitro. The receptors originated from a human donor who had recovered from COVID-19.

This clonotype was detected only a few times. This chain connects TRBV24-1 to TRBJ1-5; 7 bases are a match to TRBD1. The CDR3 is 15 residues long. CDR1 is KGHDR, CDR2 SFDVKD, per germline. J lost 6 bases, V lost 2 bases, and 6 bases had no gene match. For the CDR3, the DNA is TGTGCCACCAGTGATTCTAACAGGGGTTCTCAGCCCCAGCATTTT. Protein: CATSDSNRGSQPQHF.

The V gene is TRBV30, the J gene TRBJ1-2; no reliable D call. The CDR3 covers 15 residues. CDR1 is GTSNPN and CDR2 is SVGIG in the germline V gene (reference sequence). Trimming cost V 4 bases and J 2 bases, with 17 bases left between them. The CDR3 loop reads CAWTISGPRNYGYTF. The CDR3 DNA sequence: TGTGCCTGGACGATAAGCGGACCGAGGAACTATGGCTACACCTTC.

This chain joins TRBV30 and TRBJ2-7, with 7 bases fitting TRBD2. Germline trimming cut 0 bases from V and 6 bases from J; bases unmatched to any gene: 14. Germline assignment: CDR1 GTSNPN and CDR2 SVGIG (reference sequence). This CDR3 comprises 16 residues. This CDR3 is CAWSVRLSGIGSEQYF. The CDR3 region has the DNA TGTGCCTGGAGTGTCAGGTTAAGCGGGATCGGGTCCGAGCAGTACTTC.

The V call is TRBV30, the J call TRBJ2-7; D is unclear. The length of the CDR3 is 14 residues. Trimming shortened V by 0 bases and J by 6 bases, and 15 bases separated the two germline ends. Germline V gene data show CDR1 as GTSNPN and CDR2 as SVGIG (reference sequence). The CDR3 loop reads CAWSVGVAAREQYF. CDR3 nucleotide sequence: TGTGCCTGGAGTGTTGGAGTGGCGGCGCGCGAGCAGTACTTC.

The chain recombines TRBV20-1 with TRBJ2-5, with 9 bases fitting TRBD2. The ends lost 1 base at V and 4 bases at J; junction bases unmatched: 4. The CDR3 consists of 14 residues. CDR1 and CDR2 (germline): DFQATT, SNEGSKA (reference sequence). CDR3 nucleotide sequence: TGCAGTGCTAGAGTGGCGGGAGGGGTAGAGACCCAGTACTTC. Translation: CSARVAGGVETQYF.

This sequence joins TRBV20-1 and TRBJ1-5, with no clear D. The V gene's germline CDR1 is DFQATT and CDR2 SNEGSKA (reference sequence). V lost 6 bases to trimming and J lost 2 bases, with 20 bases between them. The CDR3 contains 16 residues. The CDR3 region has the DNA TGCAGTGCGGGAAAAACTGGGGTTGGCGGCAATCAGCCCCAGCATTTT. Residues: CSAGKTGVGGNQPQHF.

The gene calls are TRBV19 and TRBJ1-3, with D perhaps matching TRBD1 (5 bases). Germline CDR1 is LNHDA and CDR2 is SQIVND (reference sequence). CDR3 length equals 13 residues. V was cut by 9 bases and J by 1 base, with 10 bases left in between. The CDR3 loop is CASKDISGNTIYF. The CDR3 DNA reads TGTGCCAGCAAGGACATTTCTGGAAACACCATATATTTT.

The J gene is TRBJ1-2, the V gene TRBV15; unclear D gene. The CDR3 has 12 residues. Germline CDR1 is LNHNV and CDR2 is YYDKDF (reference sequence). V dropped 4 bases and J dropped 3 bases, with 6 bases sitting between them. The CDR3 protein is CATSKDYYGYTF. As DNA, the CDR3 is TGTGCCACCAGCAAAGATTACTATGGCTACACCTTC.

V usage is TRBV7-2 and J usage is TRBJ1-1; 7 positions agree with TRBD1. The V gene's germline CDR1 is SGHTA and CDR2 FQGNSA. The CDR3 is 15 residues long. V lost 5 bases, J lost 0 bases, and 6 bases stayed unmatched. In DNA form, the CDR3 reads TGTGCCAGCAGCCCCCGACAGGGCGTGAACACTGAAGCTTTCTTT. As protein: CASSPRQGVNTEAFF.

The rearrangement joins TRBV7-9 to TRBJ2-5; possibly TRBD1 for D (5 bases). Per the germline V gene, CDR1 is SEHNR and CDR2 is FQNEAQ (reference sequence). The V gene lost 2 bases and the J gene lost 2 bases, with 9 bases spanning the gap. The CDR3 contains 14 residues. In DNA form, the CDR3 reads TGTGCCAGCAGCTTAACACGACAGCAAGAGACCCAGTACTTC. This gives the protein CASSLTRQQETQYF.

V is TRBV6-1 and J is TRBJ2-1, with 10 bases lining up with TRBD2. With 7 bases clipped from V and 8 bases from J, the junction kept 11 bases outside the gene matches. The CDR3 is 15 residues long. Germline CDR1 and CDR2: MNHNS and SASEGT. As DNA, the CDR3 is TGTGCCAGCAATGGCGCTAGCGGGAGAGGGGATGAGCAGTTCTTC. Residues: CASNGASGRGDEQFF.

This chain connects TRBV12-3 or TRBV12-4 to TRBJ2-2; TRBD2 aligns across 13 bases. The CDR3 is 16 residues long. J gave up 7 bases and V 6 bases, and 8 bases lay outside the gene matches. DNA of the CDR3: TGTGCCAGCAGCTCCTGGACTAGCGGGAGAGGCGGGGAGCTGTTTTTT. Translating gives CASSSWTSGRGGELFF.

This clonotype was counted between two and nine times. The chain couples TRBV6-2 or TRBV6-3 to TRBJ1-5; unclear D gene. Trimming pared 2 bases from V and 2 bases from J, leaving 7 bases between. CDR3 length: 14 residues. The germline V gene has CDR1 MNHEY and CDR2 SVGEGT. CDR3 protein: CASSYPWGNQPQHF. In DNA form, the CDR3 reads TGTGCCAGCAGTTACCCGTGGGGCAATCAGCCCCAGCATTTT.

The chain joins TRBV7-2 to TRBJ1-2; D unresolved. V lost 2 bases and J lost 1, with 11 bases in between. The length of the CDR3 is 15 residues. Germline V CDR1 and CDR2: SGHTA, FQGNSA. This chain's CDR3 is CASSLSLGVNYGYTF. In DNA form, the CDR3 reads TGTGCCAGCAGCTTATCTCTTGGCGTTAACTATGGCTACACCTTC.

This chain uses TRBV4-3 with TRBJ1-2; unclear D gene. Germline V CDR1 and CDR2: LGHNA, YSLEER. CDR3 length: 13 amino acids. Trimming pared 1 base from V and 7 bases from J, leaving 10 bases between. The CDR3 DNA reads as TGCGCCAGCAGCCAAGTTTTTGGTGGTGGCTACACCTTC. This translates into CASSQVFGGGYTF.